Below are 29 T cell receptor beta chains sequenced from a single sample in a study of cytomegalovirus exposure and HLA in healthy donors. The study ran its PCR with 60 Vbeta and 13 Jbeta primers. Repertoires were generated with immunoSEQ multiplex PCR, while TCRdb's copy carries only in-frame clones and drops some. The table has 95,000 to 100,000 clones, 60% to 75% seen once. The source material was PBMCs. These receptors originate from a woman between 40 and 55 years old in good health and CMV-seronegative.

The chain employs TRBV9 and TRBJ2-5; D unresolved. V lost 3 bases, J lost 4 bases, and 16 bases lay in between. The V gene's germline CDR1 is SGDLS and CDR2 YYNGEE. The CDR3 spans 15 residues. CDR3 region: CASSAQASDGETQYF. In nucleotides, the CDR3 is TGTGCCAGCAGCGCCCAGGCCTCGGATGGAGAGACCCAGTACTTC.

The chain has TRBV4-2 and TRBJ1-1; TRBD1 might be the D (5 bases). This CDR3 region has 14 residues. The germline V gene has CDR1 LGHNA and CDR2 YNFKEQ. Deletions cut 0 bases from V and 4 bases from J, with 9 bases between. The CDR3 region has the DNA TGTGCCAGCAGCCAAGAGCGGGGGTCCACTGAAGCTTTCTTT. This codes for CASSQERGSTEAFF.

This chain connects TRBV4-3 to TRBJ2-3; D gene ambiguous. CDR1 is LGHNA and CDR2 is YSLEER in the germline V gene. This CDR3 region has 15 residues. V gave up 2 bases and J gave up 4 bases, with 13 bases separating them. DNA for the CDR3: TGCGCCAGCAGCCAACGCCCCCCAAGCCCAGATACGCAGTATTTT. This encodes CASSQRPPSPDTQYF.

The V call is TRBV29-1, the J call TRBJ1-5; 10 bases fit TRBD1. CDR1 and CDR2 from the germline V gene are SQVTM and ANQGSEA. V dropped 5 bases and J dropped 7; count of bases not matched to a gene: 8. The CDR3 is 14 residues long. In DNA, the CDR3 is TGCAGCGTTTCTACCGGGACAGGGGAACAGCCCCAGCATTTT. Protein sequence: CSVSTGTGEQPQHF.

Here the CDR3 reads CAWSPKTGVFGNTIYF. CDR3 DNA: TGTGCCTGGAGTCCTAAAACAGGGGTCTTTGGAAACACCATATATTTT. The chain employs TRBV30 and TRBJ1-3; TRBD1 matches at 7 bases. Germline CDR1 reads GTSNPN; CDR2 reads SVGIG (reference sequence). V was pared by 2 bases and J by 3 bases, with 10 bases of the junction left unmatched. This CDR3 contains 16 residues.

The genes are TRBV18 and TRBJ2-2, with 12 bases fitting TRBD2. The CDR3 consists of 16 residues. V was clipped by 6 bases and J by 3 bases; unmatched bases: 5. Germline CDR1 KGHSH, CDR2 LQKENI. The CDR3 DNA reads TGTGCCAGCTCGCTAGCGGGAGGGCTGGACACCGGGGAGCTGTTTTTT. Translating it yields CASSLAGGLDTGELFF.

This chain uses TRBV27 with TRBJ2-5, with 7 nucleotides matching TRBD2. V dropped 3 bases and J dropped 11; count of bases not matched to a gene: 21. Germline CDR1 MNHEY, CDR2 SMNVEV (reference sequence). The CDR3 is made up of 17 amino acids. DNA of the CDR3: TGTGCCAGCAGTTTCCCCGCCGCGGCTAGCGGCAGCTCGGAGCAGTACTTC. It codes for CASSFPAAASGSSEQYF.

The chain employs TRBV7-8 and TRBJ1-4, with a tentative D call TRBD1 (5 bases). Trimming left V 2 bases short and J 4 bases short, with 11 bases between. Germline CDR1 is SGHVS and CDR2 is FQNEAQ. This CDR3 is built from 15 residues. CDR3 DNA: TGTGCCAGCAGCTTAATGGGGCAGCGTAATGAAAAACTGTTTTTT. Its protein is CASSLMGQRNEKLFF.

This chain links TRBV10-3 with TRBJ2-7; TRBD1 matches 8 bases. Trimming at V came to 6 bases and at J to 3 bases, leaving 7 bases not matched to a gene. The CDR3 is 14 amino acids. Germline V gene sequence: CDR1 ENHRY, CDR2 SYGVKD. The CDR3 region has the DNA TGTGCCATCAGAAAGACAGGGGTGGGCTACGAGCAGTACTTC. This sequence encodes CAIRKTGVGYEQYF.

The V and J genes are TRBV19 and TRBJ1-2; D may be TRBD1 (6 bases). V lost 5 bases to trimming and J lost 1 base, with 17 bases between them. CDR3 length: 16 amino acids. The V gene's germline CDR1 is LNHDA and CDR2 SQIVND (reference sequence). The CDR3 bases are TGTGCCAGTAGTTTGGGACATATCGCACTTAACTATGGCTACACCTTC. Its translation: CASSLGHIALNYGYTF. The full variable domain, rest sourced from reference TRBV19 and TRBJ1-2, is DGGITQSPKYLFRKEGQNVTLSCEQNLNHDAMYWYRQDPGQGLRLIYYSQIVNDFQKGDIAEGYSVSREKKESFPLTVTSAQKNPTAFYLCASSLGHIALNYGYTFGSGTRLTVV.

The genes are TRBV11-2 and TRBJ2-1; D remains ambiguous. Deletions cut 0 bases from V and 7 bases from J, with 10 bases between. CDR3 length equals 14 residues. The germline CDR1 and CDR2 sequences are SGHAT and FQNNGV. CDR3 coding DNA: TGTGCCAGCAGCTTAGAACGGGTGTATAATGAGCAGTTCTTC. Amino acid sequence: CASSLERVYNEQFF.

The J gene is TRBJ2-5, the V gene TRBV6-5; no reliable D call. The V and J ends lost 7 bases and 3 bases respectively, with 12 bases between them. The CDR3 extends over 13 amino acids. The germline V gene encodes CDR1 MNHEY and CDR2 SVGAGI. The CDR3 reads CASTSLVEETQYF. The CDR3 DNA sequence: TGTGCCAGCACCAGTCTGGTCGAAGAGACCCAGTACTTC.

Only a few counts were recorded for this clone. The rearrangement uses TRBV6-1 and TRBJ2-4; D not resolved. The length of the CDR3 is 15 residues. Germline V gene lookup returns CDR1 MNHNS and CDR2 SASEGT. The V end was cut by 6 bases, the J end by 0 bases, with 12 bases between. CDR3 region: CASRRGVVAKNIQYF. The CDR3 DNA follows: TGTGCCAGCAGAAGAGGAGTCGTAGCCAAAAACATTCAGTACTTC.

V usage is TRBV6-6 and J usage is TRBJ2-2; TRBD2 matches at 11 bases. Unmatched junction bases numbered 0, after V lost 2 bases and J lost 4 bases. The CDR3 totals 15 residues. Germline-derived CDR1 and CDR2 are MNHNY and SVGAGI (reference sequence). The CDR3 region is CASSYTSGSTGELFF. The CDR3 bases are TGTGCCAGCAGTTACACTAGCGGGAGCACCGGGGAGCTGTTTTTT.

Regarding this clone: A read error may produce the germline difference seen at one junction end. The rearrangement uses TRBV7-7 and TRBJ2-1; D is unclear. The V gene's germline CDR1 is SSHAT and CDR2 FNYEAQ (reference sequence). The CDR3 contains 16 residues. CDR3 sequence: CASSLAPLSSYNEQFF. CDR3 in DNA: TGTGCTAGCAGCTTAGCCCCGCTGAGCTCCTACAATGAGCAGTTCTTC. Combining the CDR3 with reference TRBV7-7 and TRBJ2-1 gives the whole variable domain GAGVSQSPRYKVTKRGQDVTLRCDPISSHATLYWYQQALGQGPEFLTYFNYEAQPDKSGLPSDRFSAERPEGSISTLTIQRTEQRDSAMYRCASSLAPLSSYNEQFFGPGTRLTVL.

The V call is TRBV19, the J call TRBJ2-5, with D possibly matching TRBD2 (5 bases). The CDR3 has 16 residues. CDR1 is LNHDA and CDR2 is SQIVND in the germline V gene (reference sequence). The V and J ends lost 2 bases and 7 bases respectively, with 20 bases between them. CDR3 sequence (DNA): TGTGCCAGTAGTATATCCCACAGCGGAAGGGAAGGGACCCAGTACTTC. It specifies CASSISHSGREGTQYF.

This clone appeared a few times. For the CDR3, the DNA is TGTGCCAGCAGTGAAGGACTAGCGGGGACCGGGGAGCTGTTTTTT. Its protein is CASSEGLAGTGELFF. The chain combines TRBV2 with TRBJ2-2; 11 nucleotides align to TRBD2. The CDR3 covers 15 residues. V dropped 1 base and J dropped 5; count of bases not matched to a gene: 0. CDR1 is SNHLY, CDR2 FYNNEI, per germline.

Only one count was recorded for this clone. The V gene is TRBV2, the J gene TRBJ2-2; D perhaps matches TRBD1 (6 bases). V was pared by 6 bases and J by 0 bases, with 11 bases between. Germline-derived CDR1 and CDR2 are SNHLY and FYNNEI. CDR3 length: 15 amino acids. CDR3 nucleotide sequence: TGTGCCAGCAGCTTACAGGGCTCGAACACCGGGGAGCTGTTTTTT. Translated, it gives CASSLQGSNTGELFF.

There are a few counts of this clone. This CDR3 is CASSLAVGQSSYEQYF. In DNA form, the CDR3 reads TGTGCCAGCAGCTTAGCGGTGGGGCAAAGTTCCTACGAGCAGTACTTC. The chain is built from TRBV7-2 and TRBJ2-7; a weak D match, TRBD1 (5 bases). The CDR3 spans 16 residues. Trimming pared 0 bases from V and 1 base from J, leaving 13 bases between. Germline CDR1 reads SGHTA; CDR2 reads FQGNSA. The variable domain in full, with the rest retrieved from reference TRBV7-2 and TRBJ2-7, is GAGVSQSPSNKVTEKGKDVELRCDPISGHTALYWYRQSLGQGLEFLIYFQGNSAPDKSGLPSDRFSAERTGGSVSTLTIQRTQQEDSAVYLCASSLAVGQSSYEQYFGPGTRLTVT.

V gene TRBV10-3 combines with J gene TRBJ1-1; TRBD1 aligns across 8 bases. With V trimmed by 2 bases and J by 7 bases, 9 bases remained unmatched. This CDR3 comprises 15 residues. Germline CDR1 reads ENHRY; CDR2 reads SYGVKD. The DNA of the CDR3 is TGTGCCATCAGTGAGGGACAGGGTCGCCCTCATGAAGCTTTCTTT. Translating it yields CAISEGQGRPHEAFF.

The genes are TRBV18 and TRBJ1-2; 8 nucleotides align to TRBD1. This CDR3 region has 14 residues. Germline CDR1 KGHSH, CDR2 LQKENI. The CDR3, as DNA: TGTGCGAGTAGGGCGACAGGGGTAGAATATGGCTACACCTTC. This codes for CASRATGVEYGYTF.

This clone was seen a single time. The chain carries TRBV7-9 and TRBJ2-3; D is perhaps TRBD1 (6 bases). The V end lost 2 bases, the J end lost 3 bases, and 6 bases lay between the germline ends. The V gene's germline CDR1 is SEHNR and CDR2 FQNEAQ (reference sequence). This CDR3 has 13 amino acids. CDR3 coding DNA: TGTGCCAGCAGCTTAACAGGGACAGATACGCAGTATTTT. Amino acids: CASSLTGTDTQYF.

V gene TRBV21-1 combines with J gene TRBJ1-1. TRBV21-1 represents a pseudogene. The CDR3 runs to 13 residues. For the CDR3, the DNA is TGTGCCAGCACCCCTTTTGCCGGCACTGAAGCTTTCTTT. Amino acids: CASTPFAGTEAFF.

The table lists this clone with a few counts. V gene TRBV5-1 combines with J gene TRBJ2-3, with 15 bases lining up with TRBD2. V dropped 3 bases and J dropped 5; count of bases not matched to a gene: 1. The germline gives CDR1 SGHRS, CDR2 YFSETQ. The CDR3 spans 15 residues. The CDR3 nucleotides read TGCGCCAGCAGCTGGGGACTAGCGGGAGGAGATACGCAGTATTTT. It specifies CASSWGLAGGDTQYF.

This clone was detected only once. The rearrangement links TRBV4-3 to TRBJ2-3, with D maybe TRBD2 (7 bases). The CDR3 has 15 amino acids. Between the trimmed V and J ends, which lost 0 bases and 4 bases, there was a span of 11 bases. Germline V gene data show CDR1 as LGHNA and CDR2 as YSLEER. This CDR3 reads CASSQERGPADTQYF. As DNA, the CDR3 is TGCGCCAGCAGCCAAGAGCGGGGGCCTGCAGATACGCAGTATTTT.

This clone showed up just once. The chain couples TRBV5-1 to TRBJ2-5; 12 bases align to TRBD2. J gave up 4 bases and V 4 bases, and 8 bases lay outside the gene matches. The CDR3 sequence is 16 residues long. Germline V CDR1 and CDR2: SGHRS, YFSETQ. The CDR3 nucleotides read TGCGCCAGCAGCACCCTAGCGGGGGGGATCGGAGAGACCCAGTACTTC. It specifies CASSTLAGGIGETQYF.

V gene TRBV30 combines with J gene TRBJ2-3, with TRBD2 identical over 14 bases. J lost 5 bases, V lost 4 bases, and 11 bases had no gene match. Germline lookup yields CDR1 GTSNPN and CDR2 SVGIG (reference sequence). This CDR3 has 17 amino acids. CDR3 sequence (DNA): TGTGCCTGGACCCGGGCCCGGACTAGCGGGGGGCTAGATACGCAGTATTTT. Translation: CAWTRARTSGGLDTQYF.

This sequence joins TRBV7-2 and TRBJ1-1; no clear D. The CDR3 is 15 residues long. V lost 1 base to trimming and J lost 4 bases, with 13 bases between them. Germline lookup yields CDR1 SGHTA and CDR2 FQGNSA. In nucleotides, the CDR3 is TGTGCCAGCAGCTTAGGGGTCGGCCCGGGCACTGAAGCTTTCTTT. Amino acid sequence: CASSLGVGPGTEAFF.

This chain's CDR3 is CASRQGSSGNTIYF. CDR3 sequence (DNA): TGTGCCAGTAGACAGGGGAGCTCTGGAAACACCATATATTTT. The rearrangement uses TRBV19 and TRBJ1-3, with 7 positions matching TRBD1. The CDR3 has 14 residues. The germline V gene encodes CDR1 LNHDA and CDR2 SQIVND (reference sequence). The J segment lost 0 bases and the V segment lost 6 bases, leaving 2 bases of the junction unmatched.